The clone carrying this T cell receptor (beta chain) was seen a few times. Germline CDR1 reads MGHDK; CDR2 reads SYGVNS. The CDR3 runs to 12 residues. The J segment lost 7 bases and the V segment lost 8 bases, leaving 7 bases of the junction unmatched. The data were taken from a study of CDR3 diversity in severe acne. MiXCR, run by TCRdb on the PCR reads, gives a single entry per CDR3 protein. The top ten hold around an eighth of the sample, which has more than 85,000 distinct CDR3 sequences, approximately 47% seen once. Material: blood. The receptor was isolated from a male donor with acne. V gene TRBV25-1 combines with J gene TRBJ1-2, with 7 bases fitting TRBD1. The DNA for the CDR3 is TGTGCCAGCCGACAGGGTGGCCTTGGCTACACCTTC. Its translation is CASRQGGLGYTF.